The 5 T cell receptor beta chains reported below all come from one sample, sequenced in a study of metastatic and nonmetastatic thyroid tumors. TCRdb re-called the PCR reads with MiXCR. The data show about 43,000 clones, about 3.3% seen once. Every patient underwent thyroid surgery untreated. Material for sequencing was blood. These receptors came from a female donor with papillary thyroid cancer or a benign thyroid nodule (not recorded which). Some clones in this sample may be carry-over from other donors' samples.

This clone has a handful of counts. CDR3 coding DNA: TGCGCCAGCAGCGTAACGGGGGCTTCCTACCAAGAGACCCAGTACTTC. It codes for CASSVTGASYQETQYF. This chain links TRBV5-1 with TRBJ2-5; D tentatively reads TRBD1 or TRBD2 (6 bases each). Deletions cut 4 bases from V and 0 bases from J, with 16 bases between. This CDR3 has 16 residues. Per germline, CDR1 SGHRS and CDR2 YFSETQ.

The chain is built from TRBV19 and TRBJ2-1; 16 bases line up with TRBD2. CDR1 is LNHDA, CDR2 SQIVND, per germline (reference sequence). Trimming removed 7 bases from V and 5 bases from J; junction bases left unmatched: 5. CDR3 length: 16 residues. The CDR3 here is CASTGTSGRANNEQFF. As DNA, the CDR3 is TGTGCCAGTACCGGGACTAGCGGGAGGGCTAACAATGAGCAGTTCTTC.

The rearrangement joins TRBV6-1 to TRBJ2-7; 8 nucleotides match TRBD2. Looked up from germline, CDR1 is MNHNS and CDR2 is SASEGT. V was clipped by 10 bases and J by 6 bases; unmatched bases: 14. This CDR3 has 14 residues. The CDR3 DNA follows: TGTGCCACCGGGAGGGACACTAATGCTTCCGAGCAGTACTTC. Amino acids: CATGRDTNASEQYF.

At least ten counts were recorded for this clone. J is TRBJ1-2 and V is TRBV2, with 9 bases lining up with TRBD1. The CDR3 covers 14 residues. Germline CDR1 SNHLY, CDR2 FYNNEI. With V trimmed by 7 bases and J by 1 base, 4 bases remained unmatched. CDR3 residues: CASTLDRGNYGYTF. In nucleotides, the CDR3 is TGTGCCAGCACCCTGGACAGGGGTAACTATGGCTACACCTTC.

CDR3 residues: CASSPGTGWTEAFF. CDR3 DNA: TGTGCCAGCAGCCCGGGGACAGGGTGGACTGAAGCTTTCTTT. The J gene is TRBJ1-1, the V gene TRBV27, with TRBD1 matching 9 bases. The trim removed 6 bases at V and 5 bases at J, leaving 7 bases unmatched. The germline V gene has CDR1 MNHEY and CDR2 SMNVEV (reference sequence). The CDR3 runs to 14 residues.